This TCR beta chain was documented in a study of T cells in Graves' hyperthyroidism and ophthalmopathy (dated by TCRdb to between 2017 and 2020). For the wider study: Peripheral blood was collected at initial diagnosis, before any treatment. According to the paper, TCR Vbeta CDR3 sequencing was carried out on 135 peripheral blood samples, which came from approximately 43 ophthalmopathy, 75 to 80 hyperthyroidism and around 17 progressor patients. To identify distinguishing TCR V-J signatures, a discovery cohort of 95 to 100 patients was used, comprising under 45 with Graves' ophthalmopathy and 57 with stable Graves' hyperthyroidism. The roughly 91 discovery patients were randomly split 7:3 into training and test sets. Following sampling, methimazole starting at 30 mg daily was given to hyperthyroidism patients, and high-dose intravenous methylprednisolone was given to ophthalmopathy patients. In more than 5 Graves' hyperthyroidism patients, the study also compared T-cell repertoires from thyroid tissue with T-cell repertoires from blood. Prospective prediction of ophthalmopathy was tested in an independent validation cohort consisting of 18 hyperthyroidism patients and some 17 patients who later progressed to ophthalmopathy.

CDR1 is given as MNHNS and CDR2 as SASEGT, both from the germline V gene. The CDR3 runs 15 amino acids, cysteine and phenylalanine included. Only the CDR3 portion is preserved as DNA: 45 bases, with reading frame beginning at the first base. From V the trimming removes 5 bases and from J it removes 5 bases, while the gene matches leave 3 bases of the junction unaccounted for. Moderately to severely active disease, a Clinical Activity Score of at least 3, a NOSPECS grade of at least 4, and a duration under 3 months were present in ophthalmopathy patients. Patients with uncontrolled infections, other autoimmune diseases, pregnancy or lactation were excluded. Clinical symptoms, serum thyroxine and TRAb, thyroid ultrasound, and orbital computed tomography formed the basis for the diagnoses. PBMCs were isolated from around 10 ml of fresh peripheral blood by Ficoll-Paque density gradient centrifugation. Total RNA was extracted using Trizol reagent, and RNA quality was assessed on an Agilent 2100 Bioanalyzer.

The TCR beta CDR3 regions were amplified from the RNA transcripts. For the first round of RT-PCR on the TCR CDR3, the HTBI primer set was used together with the Qiagen OneStep RT-PCR kit. Libraries were constructed in a second round of multiplex PCR, after which size selection and purification were performed. The libraries were sequenced on an Illumina HiSeq2000 using paired-end 100 bp reads. For the original study's pipeline: Raw data were processed with SOAPnuke, discarding reads with adapters, uncalled bases, mean Phred below 15, or no exact constant-primer or identifier match. High-quality paired reads were merged using COPE v1.2.5, and each unique nucleotide sequence was defined as a clonotype. MiTCR v1.1 was used to align the clonotypes against IMGT TRBV, TRBD and TRBJ reference segments. Analysis was restricted to V-J combinations with a frequency above 0.0001, which covered about 99% of repertoires. The TCS score was defined as the ratio of F50 (clonal expansion) to E x V (chaos), calculated using BLOSUM62-based TCRdist between CDR3 peptides within each V-J. Welch's t-statistics and random forest reduced fewer than 550 V-J features to some 14, which were used in a naive Bayes classifier (R e1071). Thyroid-blood repertoire similarity was quantified with the Morisita-Horn index. TCRdb passed the public sequencing reads through fastp at Q25 and MiXCR, retaining productive beta sequences. A single entry per CDR3 protein holds the most common genes and DNA from its merged rows. The V and J calls here are based on TCRdb, not the publication. This sample gives hundreds of thousands of distinct CDR3 sequences in total; about 15% of them show up just once. The leading ten clones occupy roughly 4.3% of the sample.

This clonotype was counted at least ten times. This clone's antigen is unknown. The sample holds no much larger clone one base away, and base qualities are not on file. On the study overall, not on this receptor specifically: A 13 V-J signature model separated ophthalmopathy from stable hyperthyroidism, with approximately 86% sensitivity and about 81% specificity in cross-validation and 80%/75% in testing. In validation, the model predicted progression to ophthalmopathy a median of about 6.5 months before onset, with roughly 70% sensitivity and roughly 73% specificity. No statistical method was used to set the sample size in advance, and investigators knew the group allocation. Most expanded thyroid clonotypes (frequency above 0.001) were also detected in blood, suggesting blood repertoires may reflect thyroid immune responses.

The sequence is built from TRBV6-1 and TRBJ2-2, with 12 central nucleotides matching TRBD1. The source material was blood. The receptor was isolated from a woman aged 35 to 49 with Graves' ophthalmopathy. The nucleotide sequence is TGTGCCAGCAGTCGGGACAGGGGGCGGACCGGGGAGCTGTTTTTT. It codes for CASSRDRGRTGELFF.